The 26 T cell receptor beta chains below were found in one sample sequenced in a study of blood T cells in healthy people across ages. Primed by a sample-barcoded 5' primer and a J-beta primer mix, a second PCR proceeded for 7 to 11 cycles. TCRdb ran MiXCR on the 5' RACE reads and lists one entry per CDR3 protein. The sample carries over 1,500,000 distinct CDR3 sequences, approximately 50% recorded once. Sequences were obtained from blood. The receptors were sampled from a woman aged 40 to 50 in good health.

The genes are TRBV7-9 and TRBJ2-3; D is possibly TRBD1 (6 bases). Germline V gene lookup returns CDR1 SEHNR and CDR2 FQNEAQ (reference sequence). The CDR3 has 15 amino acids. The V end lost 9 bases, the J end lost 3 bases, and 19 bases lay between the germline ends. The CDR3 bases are TGTGCCAGTTTAGGGGTACAGGGCAGTACAGATACGCAGTATTTT. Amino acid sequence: CASLGVQGSTDTQYF.

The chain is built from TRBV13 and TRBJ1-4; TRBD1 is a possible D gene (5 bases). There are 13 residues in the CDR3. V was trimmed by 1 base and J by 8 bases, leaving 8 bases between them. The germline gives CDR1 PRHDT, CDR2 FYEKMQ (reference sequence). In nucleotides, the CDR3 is TGTGCCAGCAGCTTAGTGGGGGAGGAAAAACTGTTTTTT. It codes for CASSLVGEEKLFF.

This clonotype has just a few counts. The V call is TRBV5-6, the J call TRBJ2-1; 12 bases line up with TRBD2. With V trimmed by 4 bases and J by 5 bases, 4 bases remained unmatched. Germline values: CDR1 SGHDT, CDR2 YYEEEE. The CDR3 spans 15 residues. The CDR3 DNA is TGTGCCAGCAGCGAGACTAGCGGGGGCCACAATGAGCAGTTCTTC. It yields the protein CASSETSGGHNEQFF.

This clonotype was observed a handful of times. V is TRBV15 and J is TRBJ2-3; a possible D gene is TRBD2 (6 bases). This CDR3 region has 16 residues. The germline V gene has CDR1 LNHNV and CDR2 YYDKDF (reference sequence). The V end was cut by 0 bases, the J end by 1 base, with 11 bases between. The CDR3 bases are TGTGCCACCAGCAGAGATCAGAGGGAGGGCACAGATACGCAGTATTTT. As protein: CATSRDQREGTDTQYF.

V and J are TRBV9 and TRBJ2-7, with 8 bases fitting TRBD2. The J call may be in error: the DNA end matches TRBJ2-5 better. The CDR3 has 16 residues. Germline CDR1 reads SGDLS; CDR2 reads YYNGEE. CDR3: CASSPLEGTSGETQYF. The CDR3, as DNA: TGTGCCAGCTCACCTTTAGAGGGTACTAGCGGAGAGACCCAGTACTTC.

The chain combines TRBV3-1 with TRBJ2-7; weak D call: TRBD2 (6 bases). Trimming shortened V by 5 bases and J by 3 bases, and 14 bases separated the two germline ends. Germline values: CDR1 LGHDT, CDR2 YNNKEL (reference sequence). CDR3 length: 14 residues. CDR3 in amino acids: CASSVPGLGYEQYF. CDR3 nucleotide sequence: TGTGCCAGCAGCGTACCGGGACTCGGCTACGAGCAGTACTTC.

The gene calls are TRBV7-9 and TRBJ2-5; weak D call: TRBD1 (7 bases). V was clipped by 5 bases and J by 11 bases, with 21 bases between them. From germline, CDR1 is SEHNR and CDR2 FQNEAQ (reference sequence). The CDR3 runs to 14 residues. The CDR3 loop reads CASSKSGGGGEQYF. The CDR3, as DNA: TGTGCCAGCAGCAAGAGTGGAGGGGGCGGTGAGCAGTACTTC.

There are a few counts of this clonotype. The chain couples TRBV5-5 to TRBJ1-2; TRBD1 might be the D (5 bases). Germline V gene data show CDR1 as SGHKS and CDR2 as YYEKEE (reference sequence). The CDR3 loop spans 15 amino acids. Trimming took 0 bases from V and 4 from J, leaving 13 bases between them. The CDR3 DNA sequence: TGTGCCAGCAGCTTGGTGGCAGGGAGCACCTATGGCTACACCTTC. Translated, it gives CASSLVAGSTYGYTF.

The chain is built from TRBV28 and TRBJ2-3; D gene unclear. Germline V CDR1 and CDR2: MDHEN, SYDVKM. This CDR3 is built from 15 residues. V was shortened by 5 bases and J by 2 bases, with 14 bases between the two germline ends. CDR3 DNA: TGTGCCAGCAGTCCCCTGGACCGCTTCACAGATACGCAGTATTTT. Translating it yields CASSPLDRFTDTQYF.

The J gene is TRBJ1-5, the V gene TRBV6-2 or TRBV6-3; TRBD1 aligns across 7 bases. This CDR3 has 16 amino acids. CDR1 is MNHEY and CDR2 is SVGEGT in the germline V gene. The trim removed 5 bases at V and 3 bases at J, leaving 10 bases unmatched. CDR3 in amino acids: CASSNTGAVVNQPQHF. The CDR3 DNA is TGTGCCAGCAGTAATACAGGGGCCGTAGTCAATCAGCCCCAGCATTTT.

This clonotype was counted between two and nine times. The CDR3 reads CSAGTGLRDNNEQFF. The CDR3 coding sequence is TGCAGTGCTGGCACTGGACTCCGCGACAACAATGAGCAGTTCTTC. J is TRBJ2-1 and V is TRBV20-1; D might be TRBD2 (5 bases). The CDR3 length is 15 residues. CDR1 is DFQATT, CDR2 SNEGSKA, per germline (reference sequence). V was cut by 5 bases and J by 5 bases, with 19 bases left in between.

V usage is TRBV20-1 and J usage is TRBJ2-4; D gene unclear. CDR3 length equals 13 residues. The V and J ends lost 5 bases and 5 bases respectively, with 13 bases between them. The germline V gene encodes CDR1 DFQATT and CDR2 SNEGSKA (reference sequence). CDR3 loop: CSAASGPQNIQYF. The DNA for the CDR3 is TGCAGTGCTGCCTCCGGGCCCCAAAACATTCAGTACTTC.

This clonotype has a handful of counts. CDR3 sequence: CASNPNLGQQYYGYTF. The CDR3 bases are TGTGCCAGCAACCCCAACCTAGGACAGCAATACTATGGCTACACCTTC. V gene TRBV12-3 or TRBV12-4 combines with J gene TRBJ1-2; a possible D gene is TRBD1 (6 bases). The V gene lost 7 bases and the J gene lost 3 bases, with 21 bases spanning the gap. The CDR3 length is 16 residues.

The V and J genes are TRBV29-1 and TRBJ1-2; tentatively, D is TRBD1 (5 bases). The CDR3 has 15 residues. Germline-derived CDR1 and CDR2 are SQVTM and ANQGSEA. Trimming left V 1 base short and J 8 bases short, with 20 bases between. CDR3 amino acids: CSVEALRDQREGYTF. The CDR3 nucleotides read TGCAGCGTTGAAGCGCTCCGGGACCAAAGAGAGGGCTACACCTTC.

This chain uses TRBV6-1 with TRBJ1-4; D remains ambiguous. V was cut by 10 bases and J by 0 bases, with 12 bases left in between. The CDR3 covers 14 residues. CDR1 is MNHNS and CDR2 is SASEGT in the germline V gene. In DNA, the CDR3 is TGTGCCACAACCGAGTCTACAACTAATGAAAAACTGTTTTTT. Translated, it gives CATTESTTNEKLFF.

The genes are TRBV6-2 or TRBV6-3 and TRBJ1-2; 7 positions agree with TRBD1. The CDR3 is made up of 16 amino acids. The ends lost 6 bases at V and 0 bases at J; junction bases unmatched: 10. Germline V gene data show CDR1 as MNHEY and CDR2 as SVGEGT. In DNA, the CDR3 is TGTGCCAGCAGACAACAGGGGCGAGTCTCTAACTATGGCTACACCTTC. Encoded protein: CASRQQGRVSNYGYTF.

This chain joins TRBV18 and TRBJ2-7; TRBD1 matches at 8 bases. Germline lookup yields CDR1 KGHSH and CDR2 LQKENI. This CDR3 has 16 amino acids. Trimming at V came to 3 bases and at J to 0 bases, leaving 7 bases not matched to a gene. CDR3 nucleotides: TGTGCCAGCTCACCTAAGACAGGGGCAAGCTCCTACGAGCAGTACTTC. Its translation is CASSPKTGASSYEQYF.

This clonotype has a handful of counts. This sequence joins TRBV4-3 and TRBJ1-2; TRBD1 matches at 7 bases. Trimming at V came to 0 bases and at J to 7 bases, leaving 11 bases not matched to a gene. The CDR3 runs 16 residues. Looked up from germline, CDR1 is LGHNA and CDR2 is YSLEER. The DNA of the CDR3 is TGCGCCAGCAGCCAAGATTTCGGGGACAGCATTGTTGGCTACACCTTC. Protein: CASSQDFGDSIVGYTF.

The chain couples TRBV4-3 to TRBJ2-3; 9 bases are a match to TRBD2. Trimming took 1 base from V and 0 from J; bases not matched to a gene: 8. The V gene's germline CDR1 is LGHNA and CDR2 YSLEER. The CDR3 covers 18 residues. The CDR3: CASSQVIAGDPSTDTQYF. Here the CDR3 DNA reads TGCGCCAGCAGCCAAGTAATAGCGGGGGATCCTAGCACAGATACGCAGTATTTT.

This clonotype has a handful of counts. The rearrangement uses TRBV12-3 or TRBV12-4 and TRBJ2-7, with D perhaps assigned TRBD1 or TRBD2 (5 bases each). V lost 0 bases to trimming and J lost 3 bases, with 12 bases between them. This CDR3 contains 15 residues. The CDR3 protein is CASSLAGVLNYEQYF. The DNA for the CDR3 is TGTGCCAGCAGTTTAGCGGGGGTGCTAAACTACGAGCAGTACTTC.

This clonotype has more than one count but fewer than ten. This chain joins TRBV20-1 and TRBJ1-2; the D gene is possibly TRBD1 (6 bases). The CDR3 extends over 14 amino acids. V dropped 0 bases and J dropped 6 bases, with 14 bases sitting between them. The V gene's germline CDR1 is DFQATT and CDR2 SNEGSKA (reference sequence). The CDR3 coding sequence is TGCAGTGCTAGAGAAGAGCAGGGGCGGGATGGCTACACCTTC. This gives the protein CSAREEQGRDGYTF.

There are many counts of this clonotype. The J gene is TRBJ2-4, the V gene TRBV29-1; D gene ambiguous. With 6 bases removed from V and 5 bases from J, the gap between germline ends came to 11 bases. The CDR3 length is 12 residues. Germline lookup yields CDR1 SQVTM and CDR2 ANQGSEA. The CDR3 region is CSVAPVENIQYF. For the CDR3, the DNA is TGCAGCGTAGCCCCGGTTGAAAACATTCAGTACTTC.

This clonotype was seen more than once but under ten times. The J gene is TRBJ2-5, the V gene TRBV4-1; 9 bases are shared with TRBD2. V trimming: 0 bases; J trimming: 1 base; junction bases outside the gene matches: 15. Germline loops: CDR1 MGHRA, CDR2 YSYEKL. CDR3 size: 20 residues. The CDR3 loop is CASSQDETWSGGTTQETQYF. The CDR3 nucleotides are TGCGCCAGCAGCCAAGATGAGACGTGGAGCGGGGGGACAACCCAAGAGACCCAGTACTTC.

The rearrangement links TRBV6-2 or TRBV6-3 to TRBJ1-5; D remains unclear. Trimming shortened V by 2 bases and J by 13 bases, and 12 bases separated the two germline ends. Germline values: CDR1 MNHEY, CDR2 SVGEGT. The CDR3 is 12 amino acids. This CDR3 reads CASSYPSGSQHF. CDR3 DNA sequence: TGTGCCAGCAGTTACCCTTCAGGATCACAGCATTTT.

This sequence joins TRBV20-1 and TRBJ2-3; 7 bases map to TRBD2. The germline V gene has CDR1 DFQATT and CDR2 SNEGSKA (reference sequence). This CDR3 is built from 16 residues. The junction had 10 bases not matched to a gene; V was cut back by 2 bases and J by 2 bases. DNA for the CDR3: TGCAGTGCTAGACGGTCCTGGGGGGGGAACACAGATACGCAGTATTTT. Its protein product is CSARRSWGGNTDTQYF.

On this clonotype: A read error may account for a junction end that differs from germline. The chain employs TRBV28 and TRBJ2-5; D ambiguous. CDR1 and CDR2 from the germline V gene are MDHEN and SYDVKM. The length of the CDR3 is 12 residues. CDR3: CTSSKDSETQYF. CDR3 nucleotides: TGTACCAGCAGCAAGGATTCGGAGACCCAGTACTTC.